Sequencing of this T cell receptor (beta chain) was carried out in a study of T cells in Graves' hyperthyroidism and ophthalmopathy. Hyperthyroidism had been newly diagnosed in patients aged 18 to 65, and its duration was under 2 months. RNA transcripts served as the template for amplifying TCR beta CDR3 regions. The HTBI primer set was used in a first-round RT-PCR of the TCR CDR3. A single record per CDR3 protein comes from TCRdb applying MiXCR to the multiplex PCR reads. The table shows around 700,000 distinct CDR3 sequences, with around 40% occurring only once. V lost 5 bases and J 2 bases, leaving 9 bases between the germline ends. Germline V gene sequence: CDR1 LNHDA, CDR2 SQIVND (reference sequence). This CDR3 contains 13 residues.

J is TRBJ2-5 and V is TRBV19; D is ambiguous. Sample: blood. This clonotype was obtained from a woman aged 35 to 49 with Graves' hyperthyroidism. CDR3 coding DNA: TGTGCCAGTAGTCCTCAGAATCAAGAGACCCAGTACTTC. Its translation: CASSPQNQETQYF.